A single sample is the source of the 10 T cell receptor beta chains below, sequenced in a study of CD8 T cells in ankylosing spondylitis (TCRdb year 2017). Which antigens these TCRs recognize remains unknown. General study outcomes and caveats: A TCR beta motif made up of several highly homologous amino acid variants appeared to be characteristic of blood from ankylosing spondylitis patients.

The receptor library was made with 5' RACE. TCRdb lists the instrument as Illumina HiSeq 2500. TCRdb reworked the public reads: Q25 trimming with fastp, MiXCR clone assembly, productive beta chains retained. CDR3 protein sequences are deduplicated, and each keeps its most common genes and DNA. This sample comprises approximately 540,000 distinct CDR3 sequences, about an eighth of them detected only once. The ten largest make up under 7.5% of the sample. Sequencing used blood, either unsorted or a sorted T cell fraction (not recorded which). These receptors originate from a male donor with ankylosing spondylitis.

This chain uses TRBV3-1 with TRBJ2-1, with D possibly matching TRBD2 (6 bases). The germline gives CDR1 LGHDT, CDR2 YNNKEL (reference sequence). V was shortened by 4 bases and J by 5 bases, with 18 bases between the two germline ends. There are 16 residues in the CDR3. CDR3 protein: CASSRRTIGGDNEQFF. CDR3 DNA sequence: TGTGCCAGCAGCCGCCGTACCATAGGCGGGGACAATGAGCAGTTCTTC.

This clonotype has a handful of counts. The chain is built from TRBV13 and TRBJ2-7; 10 nucleotides match TRBD2. The CDR3 is 15 residues long. Trimming removed 5 bases from V and 4 bases from J; junction bases left unmatched: 8. The germline V gene has CDR1 PRHDT and CDR2 FYEKMQ (reference sequence). This CDR3 is CASSIQTSGHYEQYV. The DNA for the CDR3 is TGTGCCAGCAGCATCCAGACTAGCGGGCATTACGAGCAGTACGTC.

The table lists this clonotype with a few counts. The chain uses TRBV5-1 and TRBJ2-1, with D unresolved. CDR1 is SGHRS, CDR2 YFSETQ, per germline. The length of the CDR3 is 15 residues. V was cut by 1 base and J by 2 bases, with 10 bases left in between. The CDR3 sequence is CASSLLLSPYNEQFF. The CDR3 DNA is TGCGCCAGCAGCTTGTTGCTTTCCCCCTACAATGAGCAGTTCTTC. Complete variable domain (other parts from reference TRBV5-1 and TRBJ2-1): KAGVTQTPRYLIKTRGQQVTLSCSPISGHRSVSWYQQTPGQGLQFLFEYFSETQRNKGNFPGRFSGRQFSNSRSEMNVSTLELGDSALYLCASSLLLSPYNEQFFGPGTRLTVL.

This sequence joins TRBV20-1 and TRBJ2-5, with 13 nucleotides matching TRBD2. This CDR3 is built from 15 residues. The ends lost 6 bases at V and 2 bases at J; junction bases unmatched: 6. CDR1 and CDR2 (germline): DFQATT, SNEGSKA (reference sequence). The CDR3: CSARTSGRGQETQYF. CDR3 DNA sequence: TGCAGTGCGAGGACTAGCGGGAGAGGTCAAGAGACCCAGTACTTC.

This clonotype was seen a few times. V usage is TRBV20-1 and J usage is TRBJ1-5; D is ambiguous. V was pared by 3 bases and J by 2 bases, with 11 bases between. The length of the CDR3 is 14 residues. Looked up from germline, CDR1 is DFQATT and CDR2 is SNEGSKA (reference sequence). In nucleotides, the CDR3 is TGCAGTGCTAGTTCAGGTTTCGGCAATCAGCCCCAGCATTTT. Protein: CSASSGFGNQPQHF.

The J gene is TRBJ1-6, the V gene TRBV28; D is undetermined. CDR1 and CDR2 from the germline V gene are MDHEN and SYDVKM. The CDR3 consists of 11 residues. The V and J ends lost 7 bases and 7 bases respectively, with 5 bases between them. The CDR3 loop reads CASNGNSPLHF. In nucleotides, the CDR3 is TGTGCCAGCAATGGGAATTCACCCCTCCACTTT.

In its sample, this clonotype was seen a few times. This chain connects TRBV5-1 to TRBJ2-1, with 11 bases lining up with TRBD1. V was pared by 2 bases and J by 8 bases, with 9 bases of the junction left unmatched. Germline loops: CDR1 SGHRS, CDR2 YFSETQ. The CDR3 length is 16 residues. The CDR3 DNA reads TGCGCCAGCAGCTTTTTCGGACAGGGGGCCTCGGATGAGCAGTTCTTC. It specifies CASSFFGQGASDEQFF.

The table lists this clonotype with many counts. The chain employs TRBV20-1 and TRBJ2-3; D not certain. V gave up 6 bases and J gave up 2 bases, with 15 bases separating them. The CDR3 contains 14 residues. In germline, CDR1 is DFQATT, CDR2 SNEGSKA (reference sequence). The CDR3 sequence: CSALGAGLTDTQYF. In nucleotides, the CDR3 is TGCAGTGCCCTTGGTGCCGGCCTCACAGATACGCAGTATTTT.

The table lists this clonotype with a few counts. The chain recombines TRBV9 with TRBJ2-3; D is ambiguous. Trimming shortened V by 0 bases and J by 1 base, and 9 bases separated the two germline ends. The V gene's germline CDR1 is SGDLS and CDR2 YYNGEE. The CDR3 is 15 amino acids. This CDR3 reads CASSVGRVGTDTQYF. The DNA for the CDR3 is TGTGCCAGCAGCGTAGGTCGAGTGGGCACAGATACGCAGTATTTT.

The sample holds a few counts of this clonotype. The chain is built from TRBV7-2 and TRBJ2-7, with 12 nucleotides matching TRBD2. The V gene's germline CDR1 is SGHTA and CDR2 FQGNSA. Trimming at V came to 7 bases and at J to 3 bases, leaving 10 bases not matched to a gene. CDR3 length: 16 residues. The CDR3 loop is CASTHLGLAGFYEQYF. DNA of the CDR3: TGTGCCAGCACCCACCTGGGACTAGCGGGCTTCTACGAGCAGTACTTC.